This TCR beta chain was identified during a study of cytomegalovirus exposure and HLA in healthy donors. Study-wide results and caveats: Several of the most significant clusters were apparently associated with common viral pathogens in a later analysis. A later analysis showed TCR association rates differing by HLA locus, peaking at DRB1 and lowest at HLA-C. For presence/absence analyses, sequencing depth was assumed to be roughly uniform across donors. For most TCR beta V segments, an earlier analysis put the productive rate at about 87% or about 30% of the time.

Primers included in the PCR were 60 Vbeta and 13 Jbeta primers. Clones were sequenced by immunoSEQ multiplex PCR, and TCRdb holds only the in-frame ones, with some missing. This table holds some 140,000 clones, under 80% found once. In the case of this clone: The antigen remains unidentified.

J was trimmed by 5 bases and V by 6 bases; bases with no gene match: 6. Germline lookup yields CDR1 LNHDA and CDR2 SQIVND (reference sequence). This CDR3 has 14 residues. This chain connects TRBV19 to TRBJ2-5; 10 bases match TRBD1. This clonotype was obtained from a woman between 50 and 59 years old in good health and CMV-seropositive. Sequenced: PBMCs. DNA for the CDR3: TGTGCCAGTAGCCAGACAGGGGGCGTGGAGACCCAGTACTTC. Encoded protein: CASSQTGGVETQYF.